A single sample is the source of the 9 T cell receptor beta chains below, sequenced in a study of T cells in tumors after PD-1 blockade. Libraries were prepared by immunoSEQ multiplex PCR; TCRdb keeps only in-frame clonotypes and omits some of them. The data contain around 13,000 clones, nearly 65% of them seen just once; the ten biggest clones take up more than 25%. The starting material was tumor tissue, obtained before anti-PD-1 treatment. These receptors were taken from a human donor with cutaneous squamous cell carcinoma.

The chain uses TRBV13 and TRBJ2-7; D is perhaps TRBD1 (6 bases). This CDR3 comprises 15 residues. The germline V and J ends were trimmed by 4 bases and 3 bases, with 16 bases remaining between them. Per the germline V gene, CDR1 is PRHDT and CDR2 is FYEKMQ (reference sequence). CDR3 coding DNA: TGTGCCAGCAGCTCACCGGACAGAGGACTCTACGAGCAGTACTTC. Its translation is CASSSPDRGLYEQYF.

The chain links TRBV18 to TRBJ2-5; D is ambiguous. V lost 3 bases, J lost 5 bases, and 13 bases lay in between. The CDR3 consists of 14 residues. CDR1 is KGHSH, CDR2 LQKENI, per germline. This chain's CDR3 is CASSPASQAETQYF. CDR3 nucleotides: TGTGCCAGCTCACCGGCTTCTCAGGCGGAGACCCAGTACTTC.

This rearrangement joins TRBV5-5 to TRBJ1-1, with D unclear. V was trimmed by 0 bases and J by 2 bases, leaving 11 bases between them. CDR3 length: 15 residues. Per germline, CDR1 SGHKS and CDR2 YYEKEE (reference sequence). The CDR3 coding sequence is TGTGCCAGCAGCTTGGGACCCGGGTCTAACACTGAAGCTTTCTTT. As protein: CASSLGPGSNTEAFF.

This rearrangement joins TRBV7-8 to TRBJ1-1; D is perhaps TRBD1 (6 bases). Germline values: CDR1 SGHVS, CDR2 FQNEAQ. This CDR3 is 14 amino acids long. The V end lost 5 bases, the J end lost 1 base, and 11 bases lay between the germline ends. This CDR3 reads CASSPMGQNTEAFF. CDR3 sequence (DNA): TGTGCCAGCAGCCCGATGGGACAGAACACTGAAGCTTTCTTT. Filled out from reference TRBV7-8 and TRBJ1-1, the complete variable domain reads GAGVSQSPRYKVAKRGQDVALRCDPISGHVSLFWYQQALGQGPEFLTYFQNEAQLDKSGLPSDRFFAERPEGSVSTLKIQRTQQEDSAVYLCASSPMGQNTEAFFGQGTRLTVV.

The chain employs TRBV11-3 and TRBJ2-1; D gene ambiguous. Between the trimmed V and J ends, which lost 3 bases and 5 bases, there was a span of 8 bases. This CDR3 comprises 13 residues. Per the germline V gene, CDR1 is SGHNT and CDR2 is YENEEA. This CDR3 reads CASSLSSDNEQFF. The CDR3 DNA reads TGTGCCAGCAGCTTGTCCAGTGACAATGAGCAGTTCTTC.

The chain is built from TRBV5-5 and TRBJ1-6; D unresolved. The CDR3 length is 15 residues. Trimming cost V 0 bases and J 6 bases, with 10 bases left between them. CDR1 and CDR2 (germline): SGHKS, YYEKEE (reference sequence). The DNA for the CDR3 is TGTGCCAGCAGCTTGGCCCAACAGCTTAATTCACCCCTCCACTTT. This codes for CASSLAQQLNSPLHF. Variable domain in full (rest from reference TRBV5-5 and TRBJ1-6): DAGVTQSPTHLIKTRGQQVTLRCSPISGHKSVSWYQQVLGQGPQFIFQYYEKEERGRGNFPDRFSARQFPNYSSELNVNALLLGDSALYLCASSLAQQLNSPLHFGNGTRLTVT.

The V and J genes are TRBV28 and TRBJ2-3; 11 bases fit TRBD2. Germline trimming cut 7 bases from V and 5 bases from J; bases unmatched to any gene: 23. CDR1 is MDHEN, CDR2 SYDVKM, per germline. The CDR3 is made up of 20 amino acids. CDR3 DNA sequence: TGTGCCAGCACTCTTTCCTGGGCTAGCGGGAGGATTTCTCGGGGAGATACGCAGTATTTT. This sequence encodes CASTLSWASGRISRGDTQYF.

The CDR3 nucleotides are TGTGCCAGCTCACTTGACGGTGCGAACACCGGGGAGCTGTTTTTT. Translating gives CASSLDGANTGELFF. The chain uses TRBV18 and TRBJ2-2; D gene uncertain. CDR1 and CDR2 from the germline V gene are KGHSH and LQKENI. This CDR3 is built from 15 residues. The V end was cut by 4 bases, the J end by 0 bases, with 9 bases between.

Turning to this clone: A junction end diverges from the germline sequence, so it may reflect a read error. The chain employs TRBV18 and TRBJ1-1; the match to TRBD1 covers 8 bases. This CDR3 has 17 residues. The germline gives CDR1 KGHSH, CDR2 LQKENI. The CDR3 bases are TGTGCCAGCCCCAGGGGGCGCTTCCAGTTAATGAACACTGAAACTTTCTTT. It specifies CASPRGRFQLMNTETFF.